This record concerns one T cell receptor beta chain sequence. TCRdb's table, derived via immunoSEQ multiplex PCR, lists solely in-frame clones and lacks some. The sample includes approximately 30,000 clones, about 89% of them seen just once. From germline, CDR1 is SGHKS and CDR2 YYEKEE (reference sequence). The V and J ends lost 1 base and 3 bases, in that order; junction bases with no gene match: 12. The CDR3 is made up of 17 amino acids. The source of the sample is a study of blood T cell repertoires in COVID-19. For the study at large: The cDNA or gDNA used as material had been derived from T cells, B-cell-depleted T cells, or PBMCs.

The sequencing sample was made of peripheral blood. The chain couples TRBV5-5 to TRBJ1-2, with 7 bases that match TRBD1. The sequence derives from a woman in her thirties or forties with active or convalescent COVID-19. The CDR3 loop reads CASSLLQRRQGDYGYTF. The DNA for the CDR3 is TGTGCCAGCAGCTTGTTACAACGACGTCAGGGGGACTATGGCTACACCTTC. Supplemented by reference TRBV5-5 and TRBJ1-2, the full variable domain reads DAGVTQSPTHLIKTRGQQVTLRCSPISGHKSVSWYQQVLGQGPQFIFQYYEKEERGRGNFPDRFSARQFPNYSSELNVNALLLGDSALYLCASSLLQRRQGDYGYTFGSGTRLTVV.